What follows is one T cell receptor (beta chain) and its context. Its antigen remains unknown. The germline CDR1 and CDR2 sequences are KGHDR and SFDVKD. Germline trimming cut 9 bases from V and 5 bases from J; bases unmatched to any gene: 8. The CDR3 sequence is 13 residues long. This sample was included in a study of T-cell reconstitution after alpha-beta-depleted transplantation in children. The library targeted TCRbeta and was prepared with unique molecular identifiers. In TCRdb, the PCR reads were re-called with MiXCR into one record per CDR3 protein. Among about a million distinct CDR3 sequences listed, about 29% were seen once. Study-wide results and caveats: Some patients' high day-60 TCRbeta diversity was traced to surviving recipient T cells and thymic progenitors.

The V call is TRBV24-1, the J call TRBJ2-5; 7 bases fit TRBD2. The sequence derives from a boy under two years old who had a stem cell transplant for SCID, so the T cells may come from the graft donor. The sequences come from PBMCs, mostly from graft donor cells, collected 360 days after TCRalphabeta/CD19-depleted stem cell transplant. CDR3 in DNA: TGTGCCACCGGCCAGCGGGGCCAGGAGACCCAGTACTTC. Protein sequence: CATGQRGQETQYF.